This T cell receptor (beta chain) was retrieved from a study of blood T cell repertoires in COVID-19. Enrollment of patients from Seattle took place during active infection, with longitudinal follow-up. V lost 1 base to trimming and J lost 8 bases, with 11 bases between them. The CDR3 runs 13 residues. CDR1 is GTSNPN, CDR2 SVGIG, per germline (reference sequence). Profiling relied on immunoSEQ multiplex PCR, and the TCRdb table lists in-frame clones only, not all of them. This sample has under 200,000 clones, with 80% to 90% found just once. The rearrangement uses TRBV30 and TRBJ1-4; D uncertain. Sample: peripheral blood. The origin of this receptor is a woman between 55 and 75 years old with COVID-19, enrolled during active disease. CDR3 DNA: TGTGCCTGGAGTGATGGGAGTAGGGAAAAACTGTTTTTT. This codes for CAWSDGSREKLFF.